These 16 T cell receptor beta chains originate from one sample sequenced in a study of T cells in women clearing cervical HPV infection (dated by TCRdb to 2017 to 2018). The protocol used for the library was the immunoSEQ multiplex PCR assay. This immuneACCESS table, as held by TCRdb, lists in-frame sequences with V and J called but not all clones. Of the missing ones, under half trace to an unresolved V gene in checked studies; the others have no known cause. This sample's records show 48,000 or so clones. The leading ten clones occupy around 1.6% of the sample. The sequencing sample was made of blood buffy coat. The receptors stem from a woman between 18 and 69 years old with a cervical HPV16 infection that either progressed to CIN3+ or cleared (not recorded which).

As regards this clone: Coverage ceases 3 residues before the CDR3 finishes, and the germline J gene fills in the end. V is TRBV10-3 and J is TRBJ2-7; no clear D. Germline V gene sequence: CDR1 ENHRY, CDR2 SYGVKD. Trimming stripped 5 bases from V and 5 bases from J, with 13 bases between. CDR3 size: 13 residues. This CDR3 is CAISPTGGHEQYF. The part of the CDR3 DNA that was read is TGTGCCATCAGTCCCACGGGTGGCCACGAG.

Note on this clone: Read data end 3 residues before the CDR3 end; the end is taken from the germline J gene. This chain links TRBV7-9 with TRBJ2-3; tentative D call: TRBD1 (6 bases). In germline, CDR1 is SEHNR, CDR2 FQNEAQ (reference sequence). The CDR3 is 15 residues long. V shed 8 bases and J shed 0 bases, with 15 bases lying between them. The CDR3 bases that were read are TGTGCCAGCGGACTTGGACAGACAAGCACAGATACG. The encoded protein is CASGLGQTSTDT. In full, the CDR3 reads CASGLGQTSTDTQYF. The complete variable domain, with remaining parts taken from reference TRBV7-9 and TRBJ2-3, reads DTGVSQNPRHKITKRGQNVTFRCDPISEHNRLYWYRQTLGQGPEFLTYFQNEAQLEKSRLLSDRFSAERPKGSFSTLEIQRTEQGDSAMYLCASGLGQTSTDTQYFGPGTRLTVL.

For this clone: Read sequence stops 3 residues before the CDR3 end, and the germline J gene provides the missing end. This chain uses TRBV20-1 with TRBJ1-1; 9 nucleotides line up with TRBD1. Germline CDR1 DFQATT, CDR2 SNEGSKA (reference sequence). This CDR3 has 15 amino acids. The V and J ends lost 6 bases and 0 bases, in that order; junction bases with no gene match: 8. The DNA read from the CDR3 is TGCAGTGCCGACCATGGACAGGGGTTGAACACTGAA. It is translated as CSADHGQGLNTE. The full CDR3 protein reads CSADHGQGLNTEAFF.

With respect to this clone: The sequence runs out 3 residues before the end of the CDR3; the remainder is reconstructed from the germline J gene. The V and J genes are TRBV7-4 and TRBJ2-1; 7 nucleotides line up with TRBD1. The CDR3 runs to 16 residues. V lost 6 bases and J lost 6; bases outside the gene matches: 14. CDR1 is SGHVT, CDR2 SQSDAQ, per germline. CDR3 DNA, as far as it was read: TGTGCCAGCAGGACCCGAAAACAGGGGAAGGGCAATGAG. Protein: CASRTRKQGKGNE. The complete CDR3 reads CASRTRKQGKGNEQFF.

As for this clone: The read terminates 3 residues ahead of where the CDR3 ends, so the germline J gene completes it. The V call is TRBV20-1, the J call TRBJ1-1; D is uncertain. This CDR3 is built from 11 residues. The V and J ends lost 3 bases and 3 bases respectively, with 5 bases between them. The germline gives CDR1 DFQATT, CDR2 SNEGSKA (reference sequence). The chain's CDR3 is CSASLYTEAFF. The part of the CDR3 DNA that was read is TGCAGTGCTAGCCTGTACACTGAA.

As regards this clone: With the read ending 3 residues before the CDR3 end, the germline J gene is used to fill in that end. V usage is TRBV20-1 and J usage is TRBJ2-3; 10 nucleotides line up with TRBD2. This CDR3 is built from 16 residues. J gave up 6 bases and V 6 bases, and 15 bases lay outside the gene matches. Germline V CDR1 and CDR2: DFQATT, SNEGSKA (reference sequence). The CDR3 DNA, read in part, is TGCAGTGCCCCCGGACCCGCTAGCGGGAGAGCTGATACG. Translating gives CSAPGPASGRADT. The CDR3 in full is CSAPGPASGRADTQYF.

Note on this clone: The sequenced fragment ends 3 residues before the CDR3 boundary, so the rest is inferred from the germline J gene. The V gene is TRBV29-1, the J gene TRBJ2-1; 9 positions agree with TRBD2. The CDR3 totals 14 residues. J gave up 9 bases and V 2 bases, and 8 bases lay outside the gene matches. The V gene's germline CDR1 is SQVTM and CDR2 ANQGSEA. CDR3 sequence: CSVERREGLGEQFF. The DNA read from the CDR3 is TGCAGCGTTGAACGGCGGGAGGGCCTTGGTGAG.

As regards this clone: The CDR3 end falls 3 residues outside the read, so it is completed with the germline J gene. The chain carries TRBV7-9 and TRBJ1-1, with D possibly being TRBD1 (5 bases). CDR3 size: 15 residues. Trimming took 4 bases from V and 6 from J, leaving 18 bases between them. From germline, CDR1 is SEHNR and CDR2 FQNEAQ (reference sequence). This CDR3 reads CASSSAQGGLAEAFF. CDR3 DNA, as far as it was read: TGTGCCAGCAGCTCCGCCCAGGGAGGGTTGGCTGAA.

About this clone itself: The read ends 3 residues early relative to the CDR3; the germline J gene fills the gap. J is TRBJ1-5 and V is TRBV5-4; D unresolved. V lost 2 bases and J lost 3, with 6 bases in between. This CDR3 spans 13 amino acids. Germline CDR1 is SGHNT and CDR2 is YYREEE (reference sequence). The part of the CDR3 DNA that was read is TGTGCCAGCAGCTTTGGCCCCAATCAGCCC. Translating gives CASSFGPNQP. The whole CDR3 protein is CASSFGPNQPQHF.

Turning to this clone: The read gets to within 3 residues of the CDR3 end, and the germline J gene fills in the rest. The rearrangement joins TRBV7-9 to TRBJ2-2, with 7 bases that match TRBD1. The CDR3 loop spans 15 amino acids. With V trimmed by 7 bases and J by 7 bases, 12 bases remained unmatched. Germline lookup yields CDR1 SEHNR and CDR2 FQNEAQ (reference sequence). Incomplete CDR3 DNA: TGTGCCAGCACCCTCGGTCAGGGGGATGTCGGGGAG. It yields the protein CASTLGQGDVGE. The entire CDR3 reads CASTLGQGDVGELFF.

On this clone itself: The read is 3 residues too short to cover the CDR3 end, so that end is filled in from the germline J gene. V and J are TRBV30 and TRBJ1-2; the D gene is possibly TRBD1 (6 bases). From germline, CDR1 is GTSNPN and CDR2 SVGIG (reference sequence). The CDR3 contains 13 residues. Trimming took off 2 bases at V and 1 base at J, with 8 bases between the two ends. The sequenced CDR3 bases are TGTGCCTGGAGTACAGGGAGTAACTATGGC. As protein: CAWSTGSNYG. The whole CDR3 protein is CAWSTGSNYGYTF.

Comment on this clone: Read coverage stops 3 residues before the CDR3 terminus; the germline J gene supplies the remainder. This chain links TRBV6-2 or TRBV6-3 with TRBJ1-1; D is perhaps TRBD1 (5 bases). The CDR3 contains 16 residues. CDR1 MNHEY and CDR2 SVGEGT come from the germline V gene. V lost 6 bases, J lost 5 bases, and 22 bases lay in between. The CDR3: CASSFFSGIASTEAFF. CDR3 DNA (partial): TGTGCCAGCAGCTTCTTCTCAGGGATTGCCTCTACTGAA.

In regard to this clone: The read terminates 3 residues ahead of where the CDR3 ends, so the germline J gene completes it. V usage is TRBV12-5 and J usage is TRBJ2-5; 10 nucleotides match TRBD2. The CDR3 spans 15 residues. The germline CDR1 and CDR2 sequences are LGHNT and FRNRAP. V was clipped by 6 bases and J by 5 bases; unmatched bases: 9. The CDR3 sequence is CASGPSAGGRETQYF. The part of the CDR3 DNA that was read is TGTGCTAGTGGCCCTTCAGCGGGGGGGCGGGAGACC.

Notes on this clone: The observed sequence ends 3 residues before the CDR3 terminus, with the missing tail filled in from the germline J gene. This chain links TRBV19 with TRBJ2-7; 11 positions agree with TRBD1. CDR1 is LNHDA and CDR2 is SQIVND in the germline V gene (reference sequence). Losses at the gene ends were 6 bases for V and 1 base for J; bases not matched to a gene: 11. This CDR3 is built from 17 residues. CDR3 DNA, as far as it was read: TGTGCCAGTAGCCCGGGACAGGGGGGATCAAAGTCCTACGAG. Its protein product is CASSPGQGGSKSYE. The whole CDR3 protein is CASSPGQGGSKSYEQYF.

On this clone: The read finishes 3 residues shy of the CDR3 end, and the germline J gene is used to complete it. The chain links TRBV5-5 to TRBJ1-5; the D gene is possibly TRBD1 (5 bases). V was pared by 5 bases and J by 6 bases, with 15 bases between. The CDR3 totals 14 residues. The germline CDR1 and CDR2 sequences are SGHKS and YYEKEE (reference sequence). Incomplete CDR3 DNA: TGTGCCAGCAGGGGGTTACAGGAGGGTCAGCCC. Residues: CASRGLQEGQP. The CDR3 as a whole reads CASRGLQEGQPQHF.

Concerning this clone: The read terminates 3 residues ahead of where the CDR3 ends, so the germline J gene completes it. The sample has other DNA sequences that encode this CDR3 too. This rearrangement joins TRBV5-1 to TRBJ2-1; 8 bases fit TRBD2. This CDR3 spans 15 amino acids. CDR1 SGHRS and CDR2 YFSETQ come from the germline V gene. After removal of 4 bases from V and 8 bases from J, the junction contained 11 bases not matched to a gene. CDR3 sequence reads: CASSTDTGLGYEQFF. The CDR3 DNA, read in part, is TGCGCCAGCAGCACGGATACGGGACTAGGATATGAG.